Below, 4 T cell receptor beta chains from the same sample are listed, as sequenced in a study of regulatory T cells in long-lasting Graves disease. The time point was: persistent/refractory GD, antithyroid drugs over 5 years with positive TRAb. RNA extracted from PBMCs served as the sequencing template. Building the TCR beta libraries relied on iRepertoire HTBI primers, and CDR3 regions underwent Arm-PCR. A single record per CDR3 protein comes from TCRdb applying MiXCR to the multiplex PCR reads. The table has fewer than 550,000 distinct CDR3 sequences, 20% to 25% seen once. The sample here was peripheral blood mononuclear cells (PBMCs), taken when the disease was refractory, from a patient treated with antithyroid drugs. The receptors stem from a female donor with Graves disease.

Ten or more counts support this clonotype. The chain combines TRBV2 with TRBJ1-6; 9 nucleotides line up with TRBD1. CDR1 is SNHLY and CDR2 is FYNNEI in the germline V gene. J gave up 10 bases and V 3 bases, and 4 bases lay outside the gene matches. This CDR3 is built from 14 residues. The CDR3 DNA reads as TGTGCCAGCAGTGATCGGACAGGGGTCTCACCCCTCCACTTT. Amino acid sequence: CASSDRTGVSPLHF. Filled out from reference TRBV2 and TRBJ1-6, the complete variable domain reads EPEVTQTPSHQVTQMGQEVILRCVPISNHLYFYWYRQILGQKVEFLVSFYNNEISEKSEIFDDQFSVERPDGSNFTLKIRSTKLEDSAMYFCASSDRTGVSPLHFGNGTRLTVT.

V and J are TRBV20-1 and TRBJ1-6, with 7 bases aligning to TRBD1. The V gene end was trimmed by 7 bases and the J gene end by 7 bases; junction bases not matched to a gene: 7. The germline gives CDR1 DFQATT, CDR2 SNEGSKA (reference sequence). The CDR3 runs 13 residues. This CDR3 is CSVPGGFNSPLHF. The CDR3 DNA reads TGCAGTGTCCCAGGGGGGTTCAATTCACCCCTCCACTTT.

This clonotype was recorded a few times. V usage is TRBV28 and J usage is TRBJ2-5; D could derive from TRBD1 or TRBD2 (5 bases each). Trimming removed 9 bases from V and 9 bases from J, with 26 bases in between. The V gene's germline CDR1 is MDHEN and CDR2 SYDVKM. The CDR3 is made up of 15 amino acids. CDR3 DNA sequence: TGTGCCAGTGTATCCATGGGACGGAGCCCCGGGGCCCAGTACTTC. The encoded protein is CASVSMGRSPGAQYF.

The table lists this clonotype with many counts. CDR3 nucleotide sequence: TGTGCCAGCAGCTTGGGACAGCCTTCCTACGAGCAGTACTTC. It specifies CASSLGQPSYEQYF. The genes are TRBV5-6 and TRBJ2-7, with D perhaps TRBD1 (5 bases). CDR3 length: 14 residues. The V end was cut by 0 bases, the J end by 1 base, with 8 bases between. Per germline, CDR1 SGHDT and CDR2 YYEEEE.